This T cell receptor beta chain came from a study of shared clonotypes between healthy human individuals (dated by TCRdb to the early 2020s). With regard to the full study: Three men and a couple of women, aged 18 to 49 years, made up the cohort. Blood TCR repertoires of a handful of healthy adults were deeply sequenced to estimate repertoire size and the extent of clonotype sharing between individuals. Libraries were prepared and TCR repertoires were sequenced by different laboratories using diverse techniques, in order to increase sequencing depth and limit assay-specific biases. Per donor, three plates each were used for CD4 naive and CD4 memory, two for CD8 naive, and one for CD8 memory. Each donor's leukapheresis produced roughly between about 0.8 and 10 billion PBMCs. Here is what the overall study found, with its caveats: Because the study included only a small number of donors, the genetic and exposure-history diversity represented was limited. Sampling was limited to blood, and TCR repertoires in tissue likely differ from TCR repertoires in blood. When four donors were compared, the shared fraction of clonotypes was 5% to 6.5% for naive CD4, around 3.5% for naive CD8, about 2.4% for memory CD4, and around 0.37% for memory CD8. Based on pairwise subsampling, the degree of clonotype sharing among donors was expected to be affected by sequencing depth. Compared with non-shared clonotypes, the clonotypes found in all four sorted-subset donors had higher generation probabilities. Estimated clonotype richness was generally larger for naive than for memory subsets. Rarefaction of sorted-subset datasets indicated incomplete sequencing despite the large sequencing depth.

This clone was counted once. No antigen is known for it. Per-base quality was not reported, and no clone a single base away is much larger than it. The donors were healthy, HIV-negative adults with no recently reported acute infections or vaccinations. Only Caucasian adults living in Nashville, Tennessee, USA were represented among the donors. CD4+ T cells were enriched by magnetic negative selection; naive cells were then positively selected on CD45RA, and the negative fraction formed the memory subset. Blood was collected by leukapheresis, and PBMCs were isolated by Ficoll-Histopaque density gradient centrifugation and then cryopreserved in liquid nitrogen vapor phase. Analytical flow cytometry was used to check the purity and quantity of each magnetically sorted T cell population. Genomic DNA was isolated from every sorted fraction and measured by UV absorbance on a Nanodrop 2000c. TCR CDR3 regions were amplified from genomic DNA by multiplex PCR using the deep immunoSEQ assay. Genomic DNA extracted from each cell subset was distributed evenly over all wells of several immunoSEQ 96-well plates, and each plate served as one replicate. For sorted subsets, roughly 190 ng of genomic DNA, equivalent to some 30,000 T cell genomes, went into each replicate PCR. Purified libraries were measured with a Qubit 3.0 fluorometer, size-checked on a Bioanalyzer 2100, and measured again with the KAPA Library Quantification kit. Every immunoSEQ 96-well plate was sequenced on a dedicated single-read 150-cycle Illumina NextSeq 550 flow cell. Turning to the authors' computational methods: Because the immunoSEQ output held only junctional sequences and lacked quality scores, the filtering could not match the filtering applied to full-length reads. To assign V/J genes and CDR3, sequences were annotated using PyIR, a Python wrapper for IgBLAST v1.9, with IMGT germline references. Reads were removed for weak V/J assignments (E-value above 1e-6), missing CDR3, stop codons, out-of-frame junctions, or ambiguous translated residues. V3J clonotypes were defined as sequences sharing an identical inferred V gene, J gene, and CDR3 amino acid sequence. Percentage overlap between repertoires was calculated by dividing the number of shared unique clonotypes by the size of the smaller repertoire. Richness of each repertoire was evaluated using RTK rarefaction, the Chao1 estimator, and Recon v2.1 estimates of unobserved clonotypes. For all TCRbeta clonotypes obtained by the gDNA method from several donors, generation probabilities were computed with OLGA. TCRdb re-hosts the immuneACCESS table, in-frame sequences only. Its copies lack some clones; in the studies checked, an unresolved V gene accounts for under half of them, and the cause for the rest is not known. That table supplies the V and J calls and clone size; D and trimming were determined from the DNA. The sample has about 1 million clones on record, around 74% of them singletons. The top ten clonotypes cover about 1.4% of the sample.

CDR1 and CDR2, looked up from the germline V gene, are SGHRS and YFSETQ. Ends trimmed: V by 1 base, J by 7 bases; bases unmatched to a gene: 7. The CDR3 has 16 amino acids, counting the end cysteine and phenylalanine. Only the CDR3 region is kept as DNA, spanning 48 bases read in frame from base 1. The source of this sequence is a man aged 18 to 35 in good health. The sequenced sample consisted of memory CD4+ T cells sorted from blood. What this sample's cell subset or site label stands for: CD45RA-negative fraction. Recombination linked TRBV5-1 to TRBJ1-6, with 8 bases aligning to TRBD1. CDR3 region: CASSLQPQGANSPLHF. The DNA sequence follows: TGCGCCAGCAGCTTGCAGCCCCAGGGGGCGAATTCACCCCTCCACTTT.